Following are 7 T cell receptor beta chains from one sample sequenced in a study of T cell repertoires in cytomegalovirus infection. Via MiXCR, TCRdb re-called the reads, giving one row per CDR3 protein. The sample shows fewer than 900,000 distinct CDR3 sequences, around 29% of them seen only once. Their antigens are not known. The specimen comprised cultured CD8+ T cells from PBMCs, sampled from culture after CMV antigen stimulation. The receptors shown here come from a human donor in good health (CMV status not recorded). Some clones in this sample may be carry-over from other donors' samples.

The chain uses TRBV6-2 or TRBV6-3 and TRBJ2-7, with TRBD1 identical over 10 bases. After removal of 7 bases from V and 2 bases from J, the junction contained 11 bases not matched to a gene. The germline V gene has CDR1 MNHEY and CDR2 SVGEGT. The CDR3 sequence is 16 residues long. This chain's CDR3 is CASTLPRDRGPYEQYV. For the CDR3, the DNA is TGTGCCAGCACCCTTCCCCGGGACAGGGGACCCTACGAGCAGTACGTC.

This clonotype was seen more than once but under ten times. The rearrangement joins TRBV12-3 or TRBV12-4 to TRBJ1-1; tentatively, D is TRBD1 (5 bases). This CDR3 contains 15 residues. V dropped 10 bases and J dropped 0 bases, with 18 bases sitting between them. The CDR3 loop reads CATEAGEGMNTEAFF. Written as DNA, the CDR3 is TGTGCCACCGAGGCGGGGGAGGGGATGAACACTGAAGCTTTCTTT.

This clonotype has only a few counts. The V call is TRBV19, the J call TRBJ2-1; 7 bases map to TRBD2. In germline, CDR1 is LNHDA, CDR2 SQIVND (reference sequence). Unmatched junction bases numbered 7, after V lost 5 bases and J lost 0 bases. The CDR3 totals 16 residues. The CDR3 nucleotides are TGTGCCAGTAGTCTCGTGGGGGGGAACTCCTACAATGAGCAGTTCTTC. Protein: CASSLVGGNSYNEQFF. Using reference TRBV19 and TRBJ2-1 for the parts outside the CDR3, the full variable domain is DGGITQSPKYLFRKEGQNVTLSCEQNLNHDAMYWYRQDPGQGLRLIYYSQIVNDFQKGDIAEGYSVSREKKESFPLTVTSAQKNPTAFYLCASSLVGGNSYNEQFFGPGTRLTVL.

This clonotype was detected only a few times. The chain employs TRBV7-9 and TRBJ2-1; a possible D gene is TRBD2 (7 bases). Looked up from germline, CDR1 is SEHNR and CDR2 is FQNEAQ (reference sequence). The CDR3 extends over 14 amino acids. The germline V and J ends were trimmed by 10 bases and 8 bases, with 21 bases remaining between them. The CDR3: CATSPWGGGDEQFF. CDR3 sequence (DNA): TGTGCCACCTCCCCTTGGGGGGGGGGCGATGAGCAGTTCTTC.

The chain recombines TRBV10-2 with TRBJ2-7; 10 positions match TRBD1. The CDR3 covers 14 residues. Trimming at V came to 4 bases and at J to 6 bases, leaving 6 bases not matched to a gene. Germline loops: CDR1 WSHSY, CDR2 SAAADI. The CDR3 here is CASSGETGGREQYV. CDR3 DNA: TGCGCCAGCAGTGGGGAGACAGGGGGCCGCGAGCAGTACGTC.

The chain joins TRBV6-6 to TRBJ2-1; 7 bases match TRBD1. V dropped 5 bases and J dropped 9; count of bases not matched to a gene: 10. Germline values: CDR1 MNHNY, CDR2 SVGAGI (reference sequence). The CDR3 sequence is 14 residues long. CDR3 DNA: TGTGCCAGCAGTGACAGGGTCGGGTTTGGTGAGCAGTTCTTC. It yields the protein CASSDRVGFGEQFF.

The chain is built from TRBV2 and TRBJ1-2; 8 nucleotides match TRBD1. V lost 8 bases and J lost 8; bases outside the gene matches: 7. Germline V gene lookup returns CDR1 SNHLY and CDR2 FYNNEI. The CDR3 length is 12 residues. CDR3 in amino acids: CASPDRVGGYTF. The CDR3 region has the DNA TGTGCCAGCCCGGACAGGGTCGGAGGCTACACCTTC.